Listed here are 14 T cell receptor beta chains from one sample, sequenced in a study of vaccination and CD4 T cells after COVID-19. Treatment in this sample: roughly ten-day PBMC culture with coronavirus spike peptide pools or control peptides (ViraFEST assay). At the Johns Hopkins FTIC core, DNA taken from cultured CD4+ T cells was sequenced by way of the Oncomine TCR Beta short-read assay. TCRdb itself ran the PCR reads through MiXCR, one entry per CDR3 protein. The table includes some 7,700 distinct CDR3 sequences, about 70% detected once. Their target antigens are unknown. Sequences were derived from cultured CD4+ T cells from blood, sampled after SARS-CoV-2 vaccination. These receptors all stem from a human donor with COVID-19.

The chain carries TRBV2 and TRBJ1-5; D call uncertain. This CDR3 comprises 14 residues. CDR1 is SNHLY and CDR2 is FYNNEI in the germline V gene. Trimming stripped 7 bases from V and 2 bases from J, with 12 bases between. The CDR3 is CASIRSLGNQPQHF. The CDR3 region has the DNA TGTGCCAGCATCAGGAGTTTAGGCAATCAGCCCCAGCATTTT. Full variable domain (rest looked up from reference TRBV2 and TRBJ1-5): EPEVTQTPSHQVTQMGQEVILRCVPISNHLYFYWYRQILGQKVEFLVSFYNNEISEKSEIFDDQFSVERPDGSNFTLKIRSTKLEDSAMYFCASIRSLGNQPQHFGDGTRLSIL.

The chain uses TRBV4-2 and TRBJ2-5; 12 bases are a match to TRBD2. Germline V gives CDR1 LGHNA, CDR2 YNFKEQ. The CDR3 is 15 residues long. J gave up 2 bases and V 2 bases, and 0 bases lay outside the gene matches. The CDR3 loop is CASSQLAGGQETQYF. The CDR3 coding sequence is TGTGCCAGCAGCCAACTAGCGGGGGGGCAAGAGACCCAGTACTTC.

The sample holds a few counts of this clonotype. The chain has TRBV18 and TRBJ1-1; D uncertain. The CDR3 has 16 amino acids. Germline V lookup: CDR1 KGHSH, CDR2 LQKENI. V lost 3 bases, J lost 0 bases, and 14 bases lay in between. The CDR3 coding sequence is TGTGCCAGCTCACCTGAAGTGTGGGCCATGAACACTGAAGCTTTCTTT. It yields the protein CASSPEVWAMNTEAFF.

The CDR3 protein is CSARPGTSTTDTQYF. Written as DNA, the CDR3 is TGCAGTGCTAGACCCGGGACTAGTACCACAGATACGCAGTATTTT. The chain recombines TRBV20-1 with TRBJ2-3, with 8 bases that match TRBD2. Trimming took 2 bases from V and 2 from J; bases not matched to a gene: 6. CDR1 and CDR2 from the germline V gene are DFQATT and SNEGSKA (reference sequence). This CDR3 spans 15 amino acids.

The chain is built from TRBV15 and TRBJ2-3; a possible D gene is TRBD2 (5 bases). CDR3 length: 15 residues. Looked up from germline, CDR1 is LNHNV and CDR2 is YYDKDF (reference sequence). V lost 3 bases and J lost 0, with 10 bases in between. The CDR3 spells CATSRGGRSTDTQYF. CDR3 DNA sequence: TGTGCCACCAGCAGGGGCGGGCGGAGCACAGATACGCAGTATTTT.

The chain's CDR3 is CASSLTDMNTEAFF. As DNA, the CDR3 is TGTGCCAGCAGCTTAACCGATATGAACACTGAAGCTTTCTTT. The rearrangement links TRBV7-8 to TRBJ1-1; no clear D gene. The V end was cut by 2 bases, the J end by 0 bases, with 7 bases between. CDR1 is SGHVS and CDR2 is FQNEAQ in the germline V gene. CDR3 length: 14 residues.

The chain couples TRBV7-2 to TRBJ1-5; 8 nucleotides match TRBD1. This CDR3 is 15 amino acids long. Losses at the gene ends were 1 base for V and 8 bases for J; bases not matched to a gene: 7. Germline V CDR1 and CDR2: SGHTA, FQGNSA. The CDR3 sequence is CASSLGSGGFKPQHF. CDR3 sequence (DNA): TGTGCCAGCAGCTTAGGGTCAGGGGGCTTTAAGCCCCAGCATTTT.

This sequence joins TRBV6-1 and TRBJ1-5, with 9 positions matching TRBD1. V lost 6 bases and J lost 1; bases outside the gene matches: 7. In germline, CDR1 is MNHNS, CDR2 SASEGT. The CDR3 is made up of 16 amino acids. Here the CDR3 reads CASSHGTGRSNQPQHF. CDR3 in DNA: TGTGCCAGCAGCCACGGGACAGGGAGAAGCAATCAGCCCCAGCATTTT.

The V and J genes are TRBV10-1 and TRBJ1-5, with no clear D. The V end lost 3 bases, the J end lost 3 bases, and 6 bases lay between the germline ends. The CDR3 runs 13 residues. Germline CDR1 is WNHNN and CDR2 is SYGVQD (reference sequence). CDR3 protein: CASSDSHNQPQHF. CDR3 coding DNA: TGCGCCAGCAGTGACTCGCACAATCAGCCCCAGCATTTT.

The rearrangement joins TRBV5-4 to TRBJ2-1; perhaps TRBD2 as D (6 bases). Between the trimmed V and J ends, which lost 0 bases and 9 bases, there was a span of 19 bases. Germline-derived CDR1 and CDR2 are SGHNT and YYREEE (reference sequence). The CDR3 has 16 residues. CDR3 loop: CASSLGAGRRSTEQFF. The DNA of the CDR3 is TGTGCCAGCAGCTTGGGGGCGGGGAGGCGATCTACTGAGCAGTTCTTC. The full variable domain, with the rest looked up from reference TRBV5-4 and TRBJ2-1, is ETGVTQSPTHLIKTRGQQVTLRCSSQSGHNTVSWYQQALGQGPQFIFQYYREEENGRGNFPPRFSGLQFPNYSSELNVNALELDDSALYLCASSLGAGRRSTEQFFGPGTRLTVL.

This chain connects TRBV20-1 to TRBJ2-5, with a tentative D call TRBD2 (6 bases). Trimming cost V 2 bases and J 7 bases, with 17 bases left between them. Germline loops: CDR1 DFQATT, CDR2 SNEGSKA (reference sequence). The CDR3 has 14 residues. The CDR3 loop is CSARIAGGGGTQYF. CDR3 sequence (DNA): TGCAGTGCTAGAATCGCCGGGGGTGGGGGGACCCAGTACTTC.

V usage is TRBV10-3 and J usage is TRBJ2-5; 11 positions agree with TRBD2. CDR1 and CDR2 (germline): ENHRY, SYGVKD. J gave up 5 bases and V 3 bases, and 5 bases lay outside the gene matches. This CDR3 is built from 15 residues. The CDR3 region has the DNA TGTGCCATCAGTGACCTAGCGGGGGGTCAGGAGACCCAGTACTTC. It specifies CAISDLAGGQETQYF.

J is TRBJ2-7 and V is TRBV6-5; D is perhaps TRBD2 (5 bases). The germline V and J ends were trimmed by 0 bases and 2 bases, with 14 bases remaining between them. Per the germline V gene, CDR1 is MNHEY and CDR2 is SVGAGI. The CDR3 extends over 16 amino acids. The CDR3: CASSYSWAGLTYEQYF. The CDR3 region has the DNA TGTGCCAGCAGTTACTCATGGGCAGGACTCACCTACGAGCAGTACTTC.

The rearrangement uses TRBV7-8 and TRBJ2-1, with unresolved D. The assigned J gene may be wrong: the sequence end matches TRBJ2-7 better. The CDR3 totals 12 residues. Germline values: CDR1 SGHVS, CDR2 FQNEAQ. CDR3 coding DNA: TGTGCCAGCAGCTTAGCCGGATGGGAGCAGTACTTC. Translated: CASSLAGWEQYF.